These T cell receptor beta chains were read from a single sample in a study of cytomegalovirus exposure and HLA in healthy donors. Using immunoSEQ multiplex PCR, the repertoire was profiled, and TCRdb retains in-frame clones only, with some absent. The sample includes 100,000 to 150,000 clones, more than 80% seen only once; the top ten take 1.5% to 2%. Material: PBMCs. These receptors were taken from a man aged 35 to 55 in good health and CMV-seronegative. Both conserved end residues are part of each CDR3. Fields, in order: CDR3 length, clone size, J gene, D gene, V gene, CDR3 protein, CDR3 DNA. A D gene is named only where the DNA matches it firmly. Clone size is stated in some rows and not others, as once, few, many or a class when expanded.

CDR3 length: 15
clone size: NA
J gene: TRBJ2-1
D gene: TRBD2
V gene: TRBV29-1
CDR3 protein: CSVGGSGGRHNEQFF
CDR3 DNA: TGCAGCGTTGGGGGTAGCGGGGGGCGTCACAATGAGCAGTTCTTC

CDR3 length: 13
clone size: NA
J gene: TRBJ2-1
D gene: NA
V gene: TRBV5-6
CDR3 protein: CASSRRLRNEQFF
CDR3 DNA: TGTGCCAGCAGCCGGAGGCTAAGGAATGAGCAGTTCTTC

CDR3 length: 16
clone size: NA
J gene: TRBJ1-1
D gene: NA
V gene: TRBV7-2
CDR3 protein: CASSLMGGVRNTEAFF
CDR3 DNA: TGTGCCAGCAGCTTGATGGGGGGGGTCCGGAACACTGAAGCTTTCTTT

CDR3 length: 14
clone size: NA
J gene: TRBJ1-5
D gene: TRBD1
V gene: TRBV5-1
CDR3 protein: CASSEGQDNQPQHF
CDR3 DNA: TGCGCCAGCAGCGAAGGACAGGACAATCAGCCCCAGCATTTT

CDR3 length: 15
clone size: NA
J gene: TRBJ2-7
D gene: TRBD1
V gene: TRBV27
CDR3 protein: CASTPTGTGHYEQYF
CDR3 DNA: TGTGCCAGCACACCCACCGGGACAGGACACTACGAGCAGTACTTC

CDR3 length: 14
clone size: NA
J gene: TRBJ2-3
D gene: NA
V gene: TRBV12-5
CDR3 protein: CASGPTGSTDTQYF
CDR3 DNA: TGTGCTAGTGGTCCGACCGGGAGCACAGATACGCAGTATTTT

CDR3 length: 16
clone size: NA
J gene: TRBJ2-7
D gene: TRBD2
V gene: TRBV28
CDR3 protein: CASSPYLAGGIYEQYF
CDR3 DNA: TGTGCCAGCAGTCCTTACCTAGCGGGAGGTATCTACGAGCAGTACTTC

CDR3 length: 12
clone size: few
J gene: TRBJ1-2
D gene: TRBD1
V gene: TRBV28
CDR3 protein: CASRPGGGGYTF
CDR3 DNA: TGTGCCAGCCGCCCAGGGGGAGGCGGCTACACCTTC

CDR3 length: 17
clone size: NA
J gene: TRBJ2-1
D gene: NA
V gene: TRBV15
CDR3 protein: CATSRDRGANQYNEQFF
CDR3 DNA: TGTGCCACCAGCAGAGATCGGGGGGCCAACCAATACAATGAGCAGTTCTTC

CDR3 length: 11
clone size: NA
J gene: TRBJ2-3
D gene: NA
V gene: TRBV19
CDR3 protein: CASSRTDTQYF
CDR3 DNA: TGTGCCAGCTCCCGGACAGATACGCAGTATTTT

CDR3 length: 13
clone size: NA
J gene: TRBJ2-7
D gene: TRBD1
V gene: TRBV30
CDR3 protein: CAWRAGGRDEQYF
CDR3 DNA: TGTGCCTGGAGGGCAGGGGGAAGGGATGAGCAGTACTTC

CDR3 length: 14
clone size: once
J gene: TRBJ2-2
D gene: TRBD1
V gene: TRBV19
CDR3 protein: CASMGQLHTGELFF
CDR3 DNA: TGTGCCAGTATGGGACAGCTCCACACCGGGGAGCTGTTTTTT

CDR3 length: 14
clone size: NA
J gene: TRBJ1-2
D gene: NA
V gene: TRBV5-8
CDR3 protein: CASSLVGGNYGYTF
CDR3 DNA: TGTGCCAGCAGCTTGGTGGGGGGTAACTATGGCTACACCTTC

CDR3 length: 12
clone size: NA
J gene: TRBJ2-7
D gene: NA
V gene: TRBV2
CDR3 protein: CASNDRGYEQYF
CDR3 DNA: TGTGCCAGCAACGACCGCGGCTACGAGCAGTACTTC

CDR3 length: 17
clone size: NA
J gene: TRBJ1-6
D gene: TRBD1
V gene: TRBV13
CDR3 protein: CASSPVASDREYSPLHF
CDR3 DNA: TGTGCCAGCAGCCCCGTCGCCTCGGACAGGGAATACTCACCCCTCCACTTT

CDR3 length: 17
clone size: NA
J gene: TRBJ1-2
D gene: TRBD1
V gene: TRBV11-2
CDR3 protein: CASSVDPGTGVSYGYTF
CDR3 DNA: TGTGCCAGCAGCGTAGATCCTGGGACAGGGGTTTCCTATGGCTACACCTTC

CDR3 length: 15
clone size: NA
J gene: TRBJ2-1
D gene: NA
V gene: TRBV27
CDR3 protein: CASSFWTSSYNEQFF
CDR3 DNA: TGTGCCAGCAGTTTTTGGACTTCCTCCTACAATGAGCAGTTCTTC

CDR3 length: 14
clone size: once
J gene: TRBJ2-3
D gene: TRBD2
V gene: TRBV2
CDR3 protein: CASSEAGGRDTQYF
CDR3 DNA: TGTGCCAGCAGTGAAGCGGGAGGGCGGGATACGCAGTATTTT

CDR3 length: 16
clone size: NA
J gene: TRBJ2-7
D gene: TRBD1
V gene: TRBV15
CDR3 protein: CATSMVVGTGGYEQYF
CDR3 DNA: TGTGCCACCAGCATGGTTGTCGGGACAGGGGGATACGAGCAGTACTTC

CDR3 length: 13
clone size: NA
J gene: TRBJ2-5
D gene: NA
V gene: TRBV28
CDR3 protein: CASRPTVQETQYF
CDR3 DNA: TGTGCCAGCAGACCGACAGTACAAGAGACCCAGTACTTC

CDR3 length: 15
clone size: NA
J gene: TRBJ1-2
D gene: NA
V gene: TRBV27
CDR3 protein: CASRTVAARNYGYTF
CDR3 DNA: TGTGCCAGCAGAACCGTAGCGGCACGGAACTATGGCTACACCTTC

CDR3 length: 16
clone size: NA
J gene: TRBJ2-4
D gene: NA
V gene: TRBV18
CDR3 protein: CASSPEQALAKNIQYF
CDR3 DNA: TGTGCCAGCTCACCAGAACAGGCACTAGCCAAAAACATTCAGTACTTC

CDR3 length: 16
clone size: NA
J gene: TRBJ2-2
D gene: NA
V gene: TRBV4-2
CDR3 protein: CASSLRTLRNTGELFF
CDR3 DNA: TGTGCCAGCAGCCTCCGGACTTTAAGGAACACCGGGGAGCTGTTTTTT

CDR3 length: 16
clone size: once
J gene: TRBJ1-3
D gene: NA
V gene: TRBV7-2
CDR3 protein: CASSPREGGSGNTIYF
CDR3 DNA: TGTGCCAGCAGCCCCCGGGAGGGCGGCTCTGGAAACACCATATATTTT

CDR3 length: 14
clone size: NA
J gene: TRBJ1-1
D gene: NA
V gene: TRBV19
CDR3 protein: CASQNQGVNTEAFF
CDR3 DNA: TGTGCCAGTCAAAATCAAGGGGTGAACACTGAAGCTTTCTTT

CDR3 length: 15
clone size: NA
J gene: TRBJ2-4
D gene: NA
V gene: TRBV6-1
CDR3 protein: CASSQGPRVLNIQYF
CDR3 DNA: TGTGCCAGCAGCCAAGGCCCACGGGTTCTAAACATTCAGTACTTC

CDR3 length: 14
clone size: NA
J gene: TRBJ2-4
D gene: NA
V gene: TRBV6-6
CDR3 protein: CASSEGGGLNSQYF
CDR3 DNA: TGTGCCAGCAGCGAGGGGGGAGGGCTAAACAGTCAGTACTTC

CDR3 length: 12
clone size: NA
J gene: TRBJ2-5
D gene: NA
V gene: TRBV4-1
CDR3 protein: CASSQPPETQYF
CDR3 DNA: TGCGCCAGCAGCCAACCCCCGGAGACCCAGTACTTC

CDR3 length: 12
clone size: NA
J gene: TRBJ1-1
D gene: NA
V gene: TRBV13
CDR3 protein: CATYRDSTEAFF
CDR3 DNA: TGTGCCACTTACCGAGACAGTACTGAAGCTTTCTTT

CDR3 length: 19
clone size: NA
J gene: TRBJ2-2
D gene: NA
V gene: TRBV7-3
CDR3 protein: CASSSPPMGSGANTGELFF
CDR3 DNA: TGTGCCAGCAGCTCCCCCCCCATGGGCAGCGGCGCGAACACCGGGGAGCTGTTTTTT